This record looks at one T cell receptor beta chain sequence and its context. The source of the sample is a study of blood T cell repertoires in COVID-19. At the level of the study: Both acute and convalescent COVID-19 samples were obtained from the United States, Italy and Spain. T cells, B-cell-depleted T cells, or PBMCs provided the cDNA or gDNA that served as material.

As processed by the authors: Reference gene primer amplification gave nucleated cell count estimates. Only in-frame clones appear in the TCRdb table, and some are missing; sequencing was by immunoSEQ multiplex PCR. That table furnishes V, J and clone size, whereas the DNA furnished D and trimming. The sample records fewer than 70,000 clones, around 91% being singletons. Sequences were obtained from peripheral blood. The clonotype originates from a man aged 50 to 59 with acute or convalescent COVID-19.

The CDR3 sequence: CATSDSGGSRYGYTF. Here the CDR3 DNA reads TGTGCCACCAGTGATTCGGGGGGCTCTCGGTATGGCTACACCTTC. J is TRBJ1-2 and V is TRBV24-1; D is possibly TRBD1 (6 bases). Germline values: CDR1 KGHDR, CDR2 SFDVKD. V was cut by 2 bases and J by 5 bases, with 14 bases left in between. The CDR3 runs 15 residues.